These 22 T cell receptor beta chains originate from one sample sequenced in a study of T cell repertoires in cytomegalovirus infection. Their antigen targets remain unknown. TCRdb re-called the reads with MiXCR, one entry per CDR3 protein. The sample holds over 250,000 distinct CDR3 sequences, roughly a fifth seen once. The sample was cultured PBMCs, taken from culture after CMV antigen stimulation. The receptor set was obtained from a human donor in good health (CMV status not recorded). Some clones in this sample may be carry-over from other donors' samples.

The V and J genes are TRBV30 and TRBJ1-4; 10 nucleotides match TRBD1. Losses at the gene ends were 5 bases for V and 8 bases for J; bases not matched to a gene: 8. The CDR3 extends over 14 amino acids. Germline CDR1 GTSNPN, CDR2 SVGIG (reference sequence). This CDR3 reads CAWSRQGAWEKLFF. The CDR3 DNA sequence: TGTGCCTGGTCGAGACAGGGGGCATGGGAAAAACTGTTTTTT.

The chain couples TRBV30 to TRBJ2-7, with 7 bases matching TRBD1. The CDR3 extends over 14 amino acids. Trimming took 4 bases from V and 5 from J; bases not matched to a gene: 11. Per the germline V gene, CDR1 is GTSNPN and CDR2 is SVGIG (reference sequence). The CDR3 DNA reads as TGTGCCTGGACGCCACAGGGGCACTCACACGAGCAGTACTTC. As protein: CAWTPQGHSHEQYF.

This clonotype was observed a handful of times. CDR3 DNA: TGTGCCAGCAGTCGCGGAAGACTAGCGGGATGGGAGACCCAGTACTTC. As protein: CASSRGRLAGWETQYF. V is TRBV6-5 and J is TRBJ2-5; 11 positions match TRBD2. This CDR3 spans 16 amino acids. Losses at the gene ends were 5 bases for V and 5 bases for J; bases not matched to a gene: 10. Germline V CDR1 and CDR2: MNHEY, SVGAGI.

The sample holds a few counts of this clonotype. V usage is TRBV7-2 and J usage is TRBJ1-5; 7 positions agree with TRBD1. Germline trimming cut 5 bases from V and 1 base from J; bases unmatched to any gene: 5. The V gene's germline CDR1 is SGHTA and CDR2 FQGNSA. The CDR3 has 15 residues. The CDR3 region is CASSATGMSNQPQHF. The CDR3 nucleotides are TGTGCCAGCAGCGCGACAGGGATGAGCAATCAGCCCCAGCATTTT.

This clonotype was detected a few times. The V gene is TRBV3-1, the J gene TRBJ2-1; TRBD2 aligns across 7 bases. CDR1 is LGHDT and CDR2 is YNNKEL in the germline V gene (reference sequence). This CDR3 comprises 15 residues. The V segment lost 4 bases and the J segment 5 bases; nucleotides outside the gene matches: 8. This CDR3 reads CASSRGLVTDNEQFF. The CDR3 coding sequence is TGTGCCAGCAGCCGAGGACTAGTAACGGACAATGAGCAGTTCTTC.

The chain joins TRBV29-1 to TRBJ2-1; D is undetermined. The germline V gene has CDR1 SQVTM and CDR2 ANQGSEA. V was pared by 0 bases and J by 5 bases, with 17 bases between. The CDR3 consists of 16 residues. This CDR3 reads CSVEDLSRVKNNEQFF. As DNA, the CDR3 is TGCAGCGTTGAAGATCTGAGTCGGGTGAAAAACAATGAGCAGTTCTTC.

At least ten counts were recorded for this clonotype. The V and J genes are TRBV7-9 and TRBJ2-3; D is unclear. CDR1 is SEHNR and CDR2 is FQNEAQ in the germline V gene (reference sequence). Trimming stripped 2 bases from V and 4 bases from J, with 4 bases between. This CDR3 has 12 amino acids. CDR3 DNA: TGTGCCAGCAGCTTAACTGCAGATACGCAGTATTTT. This codes for CASSLTADTQYF.

The table lists this clonotype with a few counts. CDR3 amino acids: CSVVEGTGDPNEQFF. Written as DNA, the CDR3 is TGCAGCGTTGTTGAAGGGACAGGGGATCCCAATGAGCAGTTCTTC. This sequence joins TRBV29-1 and TRBJ2-1; 10 nucleotides line up with TRBD1. The CDR3 loop spans 15 amino acids. Germline V lookup: CDR1 SQVTM, CDR2 ANQGSEA. V dropped 4 bases and J dropped 6; count of bases not matched to a gene: 9.

This clonotype was seen a single time. The chain carries TRBV12-3 or TRBV12-4 and TRBJ2-1, with TRBD2 identical over 10 bases. The CDR3 is 14 residues long. The trim removed 1 base at V and 15 bases at J, leaving 9 bases unmatched. The CDR3 sequence is CASSLGASGSPTFF. DNA of the CDR3: TGTGCCAGCAGTTTAGGGGCTAGCGGGAGTCCCACGTTCTTC.

The rearrangement joins TRBV29-1 to TRBJ2-1, with a tentative D call TRBD1 (5 bases). The CDR3 is 16 amino acids. Germline CDR1 is SQVTM and CDR2 is ANQGSEA. V dropped 2 bases and J dropped 2 bases, with 16 bases sitting between them. The CDR3 DNA sequence: TGCAGCGTTGAAAAGTTGGGCAGGGCGACCTACAATGAGCAGTTCTTC. Translation gives CSVEKLGRATYNEQFF.

The chain has TRBV18 and TRBJ2-5; D tentatively fits TRBD1 or TRBD2 (6 bases each). The V gene lost 0 bases and the J gene lost 2 bases, with 10 bases spanning the gap. CDR1 and CDR2 from the germline V gene are KGHSH and LQKENI. CDR3 length: 15 amino acids. CDR3 sequence reads: CASSPPEGVQETQYF. DNA for the CDR3: TGTGCCAGCTCACCACCGGAGGGGGTTCAAGAGACCCAGTACTTC.

The CDR3 loop is CASKPGQGLDEQFF. In DNA form, the CDR3 reads TGTGCCAGCAAGCCGGGACAGGGTTTGGATGAGCAGTTCTTC. This chain joins TRBV2 and TRBJ2-1; TRBD1 matches at 9 bases. Germline loops: CDR1 SNHLY, CDR2 FYNNEI. The CDR3 has 14 residues. Losses at the gene ends were 7 bases for V and 8 bases for J; bases not matched to a gene: 9. The variable domain in full, with the rest retrieved from reference TRBV2 and TRBJ2-1, is EPEVTQTPSHQVTQMGQEVILRCVPISNHLYFYWYRQILGQKVEFLVSFYNNEISEKSEIFDDQFSVERPDGSNFTLKIRSTKLEDSAMYFCASKPGQGLDEQFFGPGTRLTVL.

The J gene is TRBJ2-1, the V gene TRBV5-6; D remains unclear. V lost 0 bases to trimming and J lost 12 bases, with 10 bases between them. CDR3 length: 12 amino acids. Germline V gene data show CDR1 as SGHDT and CDR2 as YYEEEE. DNA for the CDR3: TGTGCCAGCAGCTTGGTGGATAGAAGGCAGTTCTTC. Residues: CASSLVDRRQFF.

The rearrangement uses TRBV4-1 and TRBJ2-1; D gene uncertain. Trimming cost V 0 bases and J 0 bases, with 6 bases left between them. The germline gives CDR1 MGHRA, CDR2 YSYEKL. The CDR3 contains 15 residues. CDR3 sequence reads: CASSQEAISYNEQFF. The CDR3 bases are TGCGCCAGCAGCCAAGAAGCGATCTCCTACAATGAGCAGTTCTTC.

This clonotype has a handful of counts. The V call is TRBV28, the J call TRBJ2-6; D may be TRBD1 (7 bases). This CDR3 has 16 amino acids. In germline, CDR1 is MDHEN, CDR2 SYDVKM. The ends were cut back, 3 bases at V and 1 base at J, with 10 bases in the middle. The CDR3 sequence is CASSFRGVSGANVLTF. CDR3 sequence (DNA): TGTGCCAGCAGTTTCAGGGGGGTTTCTGGGGCCAACGTCCTGACTTTC.

Only a few counts were recorded for this clonotype. The chain joins TRBV28 to TRBJ1-5; unclear D gene. The germline V gene has CDR1 MDHEN and CDR2 SYDVKM. Deletions cut 10 bases from V and 2 bases from J, with 15 bases between. This CDR3 comprises 14 residues. DNA for the CDR3: TGTGCCACCTTAGAAAGAGTTGGCAATCAGCCCCAGCATTTT. This translates into CATLERVGNQPQHF.

The rearrangement links TRBV10-3 to TRBJ2-7, with D unresolved. Trimming shortened V by 4 bases and J by 0 bases, and 13 bases separated the two germline ends. Germline assignment: CDR1 ENHRY and CDR2 SYGVKD. The CDR3 runs 15 residues. Written as DNA, the CDR3 is TGTGCCATCAGTGTCCGTGTCAAGGACTCCTACGAGCAGTACTTC. Translated, it gives CAISVRVKDSYEQYF.

This clonotype showed up just a few times. This chain joins TRBV7-2 and TRBJ2-5; TRBD2 matches 8 bases. In germline, CDR1 is SGHTA, CDR2 FQGNSA. CDR3 size: 15 residues. V gave up 1 base and J gave up 4 bases; unmatched junction bases: 5. The DNA of the CDR3 is TGTGCCAGCAGCTTAGGAGCGGGAGAGGGAGAGACCCAGTACTTC. It codes for CASSLGAGEGETQYF.

This chain uses TRBV13 with TRBJ2-2, with D possibly being TRBD2 (6 bases). Between the trimmed V and J ends, which lost 6 bases and 5 bases, there was a span of 13 bases. The V gene's germline CDR1 is PRHDT and CDR2 FYEKMQ (reference sequence). The CDR3 sequence is 14 residues long. CDR3 coding DNA: TGTGCCAGCAGTTGGAGGGGTAGAACCGGGGAGCTGTTTTTT. It specifies CASSWRGRTGELFF.

This clonotype was observed many times. This chain uses TRBV7-2 with TRBJ2-5; D could derive from TRBD1 or TRBD2 (5 bases each). The germline gives CDR1 SGHTA, CDR2 FQGNSA. This CDR3 contains 15 residues. Between the trimmed V and J ends, which lost 5 bases and 0 bases, there was a span of 13 bases. The CDR3 is CASSRTGTYQETQYF. In DNA form, the CDR3 reads TGTGCCAGCAGCAGAACCGGGACGTACCAAGAGACCCAGTACTTC.

This clonotype was picked up many times. The gene calls are TRBV7-3 and TRBJ2-5; possible D gene TRBD1, 6 bases. The ends were cut back, 6 bases at V and 5 bases at J, with 13 bases in the middle. Germline-derived CDR1 and CDR2 are SGHTA and FQGTGA. The CDR3 spans 13 residues. CDR3: CASSWTEGETQYF. Here the CDR3 DNA reads TGTGCCAGCAGTTGGACAGAAGGGGAGACCCAGTACTTC.

The chain is built from TRBV11-2 and TRBJ1-1; D uncertain. The germline V gene encodes CDR1 SGHAT and CDR2 FQNNGV. Trimming took 4 bases from V and 10 from J, leaving 10 bases between them. CDR3 length: 11 amino acids. This CDR3 is CASSSQRGAFF. The CDR3 DNA reads as TGTGCCAGCAGCTCACAACGGGGAGCTTTCTTT.